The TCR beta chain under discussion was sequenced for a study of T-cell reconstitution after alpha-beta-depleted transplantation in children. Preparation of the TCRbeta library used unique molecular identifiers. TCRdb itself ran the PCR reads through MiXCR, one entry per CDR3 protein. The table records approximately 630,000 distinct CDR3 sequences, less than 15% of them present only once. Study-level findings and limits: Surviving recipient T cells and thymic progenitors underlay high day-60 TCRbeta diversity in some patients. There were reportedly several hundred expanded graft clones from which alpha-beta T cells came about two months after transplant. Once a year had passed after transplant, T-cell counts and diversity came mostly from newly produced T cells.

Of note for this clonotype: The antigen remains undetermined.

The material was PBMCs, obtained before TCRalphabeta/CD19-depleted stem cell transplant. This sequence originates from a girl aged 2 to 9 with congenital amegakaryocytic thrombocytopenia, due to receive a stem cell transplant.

CDR3 DNA: TGTGCCACCAGCAGAGGAACTCCTTCATGGGAATATACCGGGGAGCTGTTTTTT. Encoded protein: CATSRGTPSWEYTGELFF. The gene calls are TRBV15 and TRBJ2-2; no firm D call. The CDR3 sequence is 18 residues long. The ends were cut back, 1 base at V and 5 bases at J, with 20 bases in the middle. Germline CDR1 is LNHNV and CDR2 is YYDKDF (reference sequence).